Listed below are T cell receptor beta chains from one sample, sequenced in a study of cytomegalovirus exposure and HLA in healthy donors. Libraries were prepared by immunoSEQ multiplex PCR; TCRdb keeps only in-frame clonotypes and omits some of them. The sample shows 200,000 to 250,000 clones, around 80% of them seen only once. Specimen: PBMCs. Every receptor here comes from a man between 40 and 49 years old in good health and CMV-seronegative. Both conserved end residues are part of each CDR3. The D gene is left open where the match is weak. Expanded clones are given a class, and other clones once, few, many or no size at all.

TRBV7-6,-,TRBJ2-7,-,TGTGCCAGCAGCGAGGACTTTAGCGAGCAGTACTTC,CASSEDFSEQYF
TRBV9,once,TRBJ2-1,-,TGTGCCAGCTCCCCGTGGCAGGCCAAGGGGGATGAGCAGTTCTTC,CASSPWQAKGDEQFF
TRBV2,once,TRBJ2-1,TRBD1,TGTGCCAGCAGCCGACAGGGGGTTACCTACAATGAGCAGTTCTTC,CASSRQGVTYNEQFF
TRBV7-9,-,TRBJ1-1,TRBD1,TGTGCCAGCAGGCGGACAGGGAACACTGAAGCTTTCTTT,CASRRTGNTEAFF
TRBV27,-,TRBJ1-6,-,TGTGCCAGCAGTTTACAGGGCAAAGGGCCTTCACCCCTCCACTTT,CASSLQGKGPSPLHF
TRBV19,-,TRBJ2-7,TRBD2,TGTGCCAGTAGTGCCCAGGGAGGGACCTACGAGCAGTACTTC,CASSAQGGTYEQYF
TRBV6-6,few,TRBJ2-7,TRBD2,TGTGCCAGCACCGTTGAGGCTAGCGGGAAATACGAGCAGTACTTC,CASTVEASGKYEQYF
TRBV10-3,-,TRBJ1-2,TRBD1,TGTGCCATCAGCGACAGGGGGGAGGGCTATGGCTACACCTTC,CAISDRGEGYGYTF
TRBV5-4,once,TRBJ2-7,TRBD1,TGTGCCAGCAGCTTCGGGACAGGGGATTACGAGCAGTACTTC,CASSFGTGDYEQYF
TRBV19,once,TRBJ2-5,TRBD2,TGTGCCAGTAGTATCTCCGGGACTATAGAGACCCAGTACTTC,CASSISGTIETQYF
TRBV4-2,few,TRBJ2-7,-,TGTGCCAGCAGCCAAGGCAGGGGAGGGTACGAGCAGTACTTC,CASSQGRGGYEQYF
TRBV19,once,TRBJ1-6,-,TGTGCCAGTAGTGTGGGGAAAGGGGTCTCCTATAATTCACCCCTCCACTTT,CASSVGKGVSYNSPLHF
TRBV14,-,TRBJ2-7,TRBD1,TGTGCCAGCAGCCAAGGGACAGGGTCCGCCTACGAGCAGTACTTC,CASSQGTGSAYEQYF
TRBV19,-,TRBJ2-7,-,TGTGCCAGTAGTCCTGGGGGGAGGAGCGGCCATGCCTACGAGCAGTACTTC,CASSPGGRSGHAYEQYF
TRBV5-4,-,TRBJ1-2,-,TGTGCCAGCAGCTCACGGACAGACTACTATGGCTACACCTTC,CASSSRTDYYGYTF
TRBV2,few,TRBJ1-4,TRBD1,TGTGCCAGCTCCAGGGGGCGTCAGGAAAAACTGTTTTTT,CASSRGRQEKLFF
TRBV4-3,once,TRBJ2-3,TRBD2,TGCGCCAGCAGCGATCAGGCTAGCGGGGGGGCAGATACGCAGTATTTT,CASSDQASGGADTQYF
TRBV6-5,-,TRBJ1-4,TRBD1,TGTGCCAGCAGTTACGGACGACAGGGGAGTGAAAAACTGTTTTTT,CASSYGRQGSEKLFF
TRBV5-1,once,TRBJ2-5,-,TGCGCCAGCAGCTTGTCGCCAGGGGGCGGGGGACAAGAGACCCAGTACTTC,CASSLSPGGGGQETQYF
TRBV14,-,TRBJ2-5,TRBD2,TGTGCCAGCAGCCAAGAGGGGGGGATCGGGGAGACCCAGTACTTC,CASSQEGGIGETQYF
TRBV4-1,-,TRBJ2-3,-,TGCGCCAGCAGCCTTGGACTGCCGGATACGCAGTATTTT,CASSLGLPDTQYF
TRBV4-3,-,TRBJ1-1,TRBD1,TGCGCCAGCAGCCAAGGGCTCGACAGGGTGAACACTGAAGCTTTCTTT,CASSQGLDRVNTEAFF
TRBV27,-,TRBJ1-4,TRBD1,TGTGCCAGCAGTTTTATCAAGACAGGGGTGACAACTAATGAAAAACTGTTTTTT,CASSFIKTGVTTNEKLFF
TRBV4-2,-,TRBJ1-1,TRBD1,TGTGCCAGCAGCCAAGCCGGACAGGGGTGGACTGAAGCTTTCTTT,CASSQAGQGWTEAFF
TRBV5-8,-,TRBJ2-1,-,TGTGCCAGCAGCTTGCCCCGGGACATCTACAATGAGCAGTTCTTC,CASSLPRDIYNEQFF
TRBV2,-,TRBJ2-7,-,TGTGCCGCCAGCAGTCAGGCCTACGAGCAGTACTTC,CAASSQAYEQYF
TRBV5-1,-,TRBJ2-7,TRBD1,TGCGCCAGCAGCTCCCGGGACAGGAGCTCCTACGAGCAGTACTTC,CASSSRDRSSYEQYF
TRBV5-1,-,TRBJ2-1,-,TGCGCCAGCAGCTTGCCTCGGACTGGACGGAGGGGCCACAATGAGCAGTTCTTC,CASSLPRTGRRGHNEQFF
TRBV6-5,-,TRBJ1-4,-,TGTGCCAGCAGTTTCGCTCGGGACACAACTAATGAAAAACTGTTTTTT,CASSFARDTTNEKLFF
TRBV6-6,-,TRBJ2-3,TRBD2,TGTGCCAGCACCTTAACGGGGGGGCGTGGAGATACGCAGTATTTT,CASTLTGGRGDTQYF
TRBV7-9,-,TRBJ2-2,TRBD1,TGTTCCAGCAGCCGCGGACAGGGGAACACCGGGGAGCTGTTTTTT,CSSSRGQGNTGELFF
TRBV4-2,-,TRBJ1-5,-,TGTGCCAGCAGCCAAGATCTCGGGACAACCACTTATAGCAATCAGCCCCAGCATTTT,CASSQDLGTTTYSNQPQHF
TRBV4-1,-,TRBJ2-5,TRBD1,TGCGCCAGCACTCAAGGTTGGACAGGCTCAAAGTCCCAAGAGACCCAGTACTTC,CASTQGWTGSKSQETQYF
TRBV6-5,-,TRBJ2-1,-,TGTGCCAGCAGCCAGAACAATGAGCAGTTCTTC,CASSQNNEQFF
TRBV7-2,-,TRBJ2-7,-,TGTGCCAGCAGCTTAGGTCGCGGGTCCTACGGGCAGTACTTC,CASSLGRGSYGQYF
TRBV29-1,-,TRBJ1-1,-,TGCAGCGTTGAGGAGGGGTGGAACACTGAAGCTTTCTTT,CSVEEGWNTEAFF
TRBV7-3,-,TRBJ2-3,TRBD2,TGTGCCAGCAGCTTGGGACTAGAAGGCACAGATACGCAGTATTTT,CASSLGLEGTDTQYF
TRBV29-1,-,TRBJ2-6,-,TGCAGCGCCGGAGGGAGCTCTGGGGCCAACGTCCTGACTTTC,CSAGGSSGANVLTF
TRBV6-5,few,TRBJ1-5,TRBD1,TGTGCCAGCAGGGACAGGGGGAATCAGCCCCAGCATTTT,CASRDRGNQPQHF
TRBV14,-,TRBJ1-2,-,TGTGCCAGCAGCCAAGTCTATAACTATGGCTACACCTTC,CASSQVYNYGYTF
TRBV20-1,-,TRBJ2-5,-,TGCAGTGCCAGGTACCAAGAGACCCAGTACTTC,CSARYQETQYF
TRBV19,-,TRBJ1-2,-,TGTGCCAGTAACCTCCGGGGTAACTATGGCTACACCTTC,CASNLRGNYGYTF
TRBV13,once,TRBJ1-2,TRBD1,TGTGCCAGCAGCCTCCACTCGGGACAGGTCAGGACCTTC,CASSLHSGQVRTF
TRBV2,few,TRBJ2-7,-,TGTGCCAGCGGGGCCTCCTACGAGCAGTACTTC,CASGASYEQYF
TRBV7-3,-,TRBJ2-3,-,TGTGCCAGCAGCCAGGGCAGATTTTCAGATACGCAGTATTTT,CASSQGRFSDTQYF
TRBV7-8,once,TRBJ2-7,TRBD2,TGTGCCAGCAGCTTAGAAGGAGTGAGCGGGGGGTTAGCCTCCAACGAGCAGTACTTC,CASSLEGVSGGLASNEQYF
TRBV28,-,TRBJ1-4,-,TGTGCCAGCAGTACCGACAGGCCTAATGAAAAACTGTTTTTT,CASSTDRPNEKLFF
TRBV29-1,-,TRBJ1-2,-,TGCAGCGTTGAAGGGAGAGGGCGGGACTATGGCTACACCTTC,CSVEGRGRDYGYTF
TRBV5-1,-,TRBJ2-7,-,TGCGCCAGCAGCTTGGAACAGGATTCCTACGAGCAGTACTTC,CASSLEQDSYEQYF
TRBV6-5,once,TRBJ2-1,TRBD2,TGTGCCAGCAGTTATTTGTCTAGCGGGAGGTGGAATGAGCAGTTCTTC,CASSYLSSGRWNEQFF
TRBV7-9,-,TRBJ2-7,-,TGTGCCAGCAGACGTTCATGGGGAGGTCAGGATAACTCCTACGAGCAGTACTTC,CASRRSWGGQDNSYEQYF
TRBV29-1,-,TRBJ1-3,-,TGCAGCGTTGAAGTACGGGGGAGGGGAGGAAGAAACACCATATATTTT,CSVEVRGRGGRNTIYF
TRBV6-1,-,TRBJ1-1,-,TGTGCCAGCAGGGGGACACACCGGGGTGAAGCTTTCTTT,CASRGTHRGEAFF
TRBV11-2,-,TRBJ1-2,-,TGTGCCAGCAGCCAGATGACCCCACAGGGACAATACACCTTC,CASSQMTPQGQYTF
TRBV7-9,-,TRBJ1-1,-,TGTGCCAGCAGCTTAGAGACAGGGAACACTGAAGCTTTCTTT,CASSLETGNTEAFF
TRBV7-9,few,TRBJ2-5,-,TGTGCCAGCAGCTCCCATACCTGGCACCAAGAGACCCAGTACTTC,CASSSHTWHQETQYF
TRBV9,-,TRBJ2-7,TRBD2,TGTGCCAGCAGCCCCGGGACTAGCGGGGCCTACGAGCAGTACTTC,CASSPGTSGAYEQYF
TRBV18,-,TRBJ2-6,TRBD1,TGTGCCAGCTCACCACCGAAACCAGGGGGCACCCTAACTGGGGCCAACGTCCTGACTTTC,CASSPPKPGGTLTGANVLTF
TRBV5-1,-,TRBJ2-7,-,TGCGCCAGCAGCTTGGGTGGACAGGGAGGGTCCTACGAGCAGTACTTC,CASSLGGQGGSYEQYF